This section outlines one TCR beta chain sequence together with its context. Its matching antigen is unknown. The CDR3 is 16 amino acids. Trimming took 3 bases from V and 3 from J, leaving 14 bases between them. Per the germline V gene, CDR1 is LNHDA and CDR2 is SQIVND (reference sequence). These data are taken from a study of cytomegalovirus exposure and HLA in healthy donors. About the research overall: Some 91 million unique TCRs from HLA-typed donors were held in an early release of data. Study results and caveats: Analysis was performed later, and it showed HLA-associated TCR beta chains to be more clonally expanded than equally common others. In vitro assays verified that three CMV-associated chains recognized CMV antigens specifically. Sequencing depth across donors, presence/absence analyses assumed, was roughly uniform.

With 60 Vbeta and 13 Jbeta primers, the PCR was carried out. Profiled with immunoSEQ multiplex PCR; TCRdb holds only in-frame clones, not every one. Of 65,000 to 100,000 clones listed, approximately 80% are singletons. The TCR comes from a man aged 35 to 55 in good health and CMV-seronegative. The chain uses TRBV19 and TRBJ2-2, with D possibly TRBD2 on 6 matching bases. Material: PBMCs. The DNA for the CDR3 is TGTGCCAGTAGTATCGGGGGAGCGCGGGACACCGGGGAGCTGTTTTTT. This gives the protein CASSIGGARDTGELFF.